Each of the 30 T cell receptor beta chains below was sequenced from the same sample in a study of T cell responses to AZD1222 COVID-19 vaccine. The data were produced by immunoSEQ multiplex PCR, yet TCRdb's version contains in-frame clones alone and is incomplete. The sample yields about 93,000 clones, approximately 90% seen once. The specimen was peripheral blood, collected 28 days after the second AZD1222 dose. The receptors were sampled from an adult who received the AZD1222 COVID-19 vaccine.

The chain links TRBV6-5 to TRBJ1-2; 10 bases line up with TRBD1. The CDR3 is 14 residues long. J lost 2 bases, V lost 6 bases, and 3 bases had no gene match. Germline V gene data show CDR1 as MNHEY and CDR2 as SVGAGI. In nucleotides, the CDR3 is TGTGCCAGCAGCCGGACAGGGGGGAACTATGGCTACACCTTC. It codes for CASSRTGGNYGYTF.

V gene TRBV5-1 combines with J gene TRBJ2-1, with 10 bases that match TRBD2. The CDR3 runs to 15 residues. V was pared by 5 bases and J by 5 bases, with 7 bases of the junction left unmatched. The germline CDR1 and CDR2 sequences are SGHRS and YFSETQ. The CDR3 nucleotides are TGCGCCAGCAGGGACCTAGCGGGAGCTGACAATGAGCAGTTCTTC. It encodes CASRDLAGADNEQFF.

J is TRBJ2-7 and V is TRBV3-1 (or the pseudogene TRBV3-2); D unresolved. The CDR3 extends over 14 amino acids. V lost 1 base and J 5 bases, leaving 12 bases between the germline ends. The germline V gene has CDR1 LGHDT and CDR2 YNNKEL (reference sequence). The CDR3 DNA is TGTGCCAGCAGCCAAGTTGACCGTTTGGACGAGCAGTACTTC. Translated, it gives CASSQVDRLDEQYF.

The V gene is TRBV15, the J gene TRBJ1-4; D gene uncertain. Germline V CDR1 and CDR2: LNHNV, YYDKDF (reference sequence). V dropped 3 bases and J dropped 8 bases, with 10 bases sitting between them. This CDR3 has 13 amino acids. This CDR3 is CATSRGFEEKLFF. The CDR3 nucleotides read TGTGCCACCAGCAGGGGTTTCGAGGAAAAACTGTTTTTT.

The chain employs TRBV5-1 and TRBJ2-3; 8 positions agree with TRBD2. There are 17 residues in the CDR3. V shed 0 bases and J 8 bases; nucleotides not matched to a gene: 14. Germline values: CDR1 SGHRS, CDR2 YFSETQ. The CDR3 nucleotides are TGCGCCAGCAGCTTGGGTTTGTCTAGCGGGTCAAGGGGTACGCAGTATTTT. Translating gives CASSLGLSSGSRGTQYF.

This sequence joins TRBV2 and TRBJ1-1; TRBD1 aligns across 10 bases. Germline loops: CDR1 SNHLY, CDR2 FYNNEI. The trim removed 7 bases at V and 2 bases at J, leaving 10 bases unmatched. The CDR3 is made up of 16 amino acids. CDR3 nucleotides: TGTGCCAGCACTTGGGACAGGGGAATAGGAAACACTGAAGCTTTCTTT. It codes for CASTWDRGIGNTEAFF.

The chain couples TRBV11-2 to TRBJ2-3, with D possibly matching TRBD1 (6 bases). V was shortened by 4 bases and J by 1 base, with 15 bases between the two germline ends. This CDR3 contains 16 residues. Germline CDR1 is SGHAT and CDR2 is FQNNGV. The chain's CDR3 is CASSSRGRRRTDTQYF. Written as DNA, the CDR3 is TGTGCCAGCAGCTCTAGGGGGAGACGTCGCACAGATACGCAGTATTTT.

This sequence joins TRBV5-1 and TRBJ2-1; 8 bases align to TRBD2. The V gene's germline CDR1 is SGHRS and CDR2 YFSETQ. The CDR3 consists of 14 residues. In DNA, the CDR3 is TGCCCCCGCAGCCGTCCCCGGGGGGGGGATGAGCAGTTCTTC. It yields the protein CPRSRPRGGDEQFF.

In its sample, this clone was seen once. The chain couples TRBV3-1 (or the pseudogene TRBV3-2) to TRBJ2-7; D might be TRBD1 or TRBD2, each matching 5 bases. The CDR3 totals 17 residues. From germline, CDR1 is LGHDT and CDR2 YNNKEL (reference sequence). Trimming took 1 base from V and 0 from J, leaving 16 bases between them. Written as DNA, the CDR3 is TGTGCCAGCAGCCAAGGGTGGGGCGCTACTAGCTCCTACGAGCAGTACTTC. Translated: CASSQGWGATSSYEQYF.

The chain joins TRBV29-1 to TRBJ1-5; maybe TRBD1 (5 bases). V was cut by 4 bases and J by 4 bases, with 11 bases left in between. The CDR3 runs 13 residues. Germline CDR1 is SQVTM and CDR2 is ANQGSEA. CDR3 amino acids: CSVGEGLNQPQHF. The CDR3 DNA is TGCAGCGTTGGGGAGGGACTTAATCAGCCCCAGCATTTT.

Of note for this clone: Other nucleotide sequences from this sample produce the same CDR3. This sequence joins TRBV7-9 and TRBJ1-2, with TRBD1 as a possible D gene (5 bases). With 2 bases removed from V and 8 bases from J, the gap between germline ends came to 9 bases. The CDR3 totals 12 residues. Germline V gives CDR1 SEHNR, CDR2 FQNEAQ (reference sequence). The CDR3 spells CASSLQGGGYTF. CDR3 DNA: TGTGCCAGCAGCTTACAGGGAGGCGGCTACACCTTC.

The chain joins TRBV24-1 to TRBJ2-5, with TRBD1 matching 9 bases. The CDR3 is 13 residues long. V lost 7 bases and J lost 5; bases outside the gene matches: 4. CDR1 is KGHDR, CDR2 SFDVKD, per germline. CDR3 nucleotides: TGTGCCACCAGCCCCGGACAGGGGGAGACCCAGTACTTC. Its protein product is CATSPGQGETQYF.

The CDR3 region has the DNA TGTGCCAGCAGCCCCAGGCTAGCGGGTATAAGGAATGAGCAGTTCTTC. Protein product: CASSPRLAGIRNEQFF. V and J are TRBV7-2 and TRBJ2-1, with 8 positions matching TRBD2. The V gene's germline CDR1 is SGHTA and CDR2 FQGNSA. The CDR3 is 16 residues long. J was trimmed by 7 bases and V by 5 bases; bases with no gene match: 13.

This clone turned up a few times. The rearrangement links TRBV10-2 to TRBJ2-2; 7 bases fit TRBD2. This CDR3 has 13 amino acids. J lost 6 bases, V lost 8 bases, and 6 bases had no gene match. CDR1 is WSHSY and CDR2 is SAAADI in the germline V gene. CDR3 residues: CASWGEGAGELFF. The CDR3, as DNA: TGCGCCAGCTGGGGGGAGGGAGCCGGGGAGCTGTTTTTT.

Concerning this clone itself: In the same sample, other DNA sequences code for this CDR3. The genes are TRBV5-1 and TRBJ1-3; D is uncertain. With 0 bases removed from V and 4 bases from J, the gap between germline ends came to 8 bases. Germline CDR1 is SGHRS and CDR2 is YFSETQ. The CDR3 runs to 14 residues. The CDR3 here is CASSLAGYGNTIYF. DNA for the CDR3: TGCGCCAGCAGCTTGGCCGGTTACGGAAACACCATATATTTT.

This chain connects TRBV19 to TRBJ1-2; D remains ambiguous. V was pared by 6 bases and J by 2 bases, with 10 bases between. From germline, CDR1 is LNHDA and CDR2 SQIVND (reference sequence). The CDR3 spans 13 residues. Here the CDR3 reads CASRAGTNYGYTF. The CDR3 coding sequence is TGTGCCAGTAGGGCCGGTACCAACTATGGCTACACCTTC. Based on the CDR3 plus reference TRBV19 and TRBJ1-2, the full variable domain is DGGITQSPKYLFRKEGQNVTLSCEQNLNHDAMYWYRQDPGQGLRLIYYSQIVNDFQKGDIAEGYSVSREKKESFPLTVTSAQKNPTAFYLCASRAGTNYGYTFGSGTRLTVV.

This chain links TRBV20-1 with TRBJ2-1; D gene uncertain. With 0 bases removed from V and 6 bases from J, the gap between germline ends came to 3 bases. The germline V gene has CDR1 DFQATT and CDR2 SNEGSKA (reference sequence). This CDR3 has 11 amino acids. The CDR3 DNA follows: TGCAGTGCTAGAGAGCCCAATGAGCAGTTCTTC. Encoded protein: CSAREPNEQFF.

The rearrangement uses TRBV9 and TRBJ2-7; 7 bases align to TRBD1. This CDR3 is built from 14 residues. From germline, CDR1 is SGDLS and CDR2 YYNGEE. The V segment lost 3 bases and the J segment 5 bases; nucleotides outside the gene matches: 8. The CDR3 coding sequence is TGTGCCAGCAGCGCCACAGGGGTCTTCGACGAGCAGTACTTC. Protein product: CASSATGVFDEQYF. Looking up the rest from reference TRBV9 and TRBJ2-7 gives the full variable domain: DSGVTQTPKHLITATGQRVTLRCSPRSGDLSVYWYQQSLDQGLQFLIQYYNGEERAKGNILERFSAQQFPDLHSELNLSSLELGDSALYFCASSATGVFDEQYFGPGTRLTVT.

The CDR3 DNA follows: TGTGCCAGCAATCTTAGGGGCAGCGGGGAGACCCAGTACTTC. Encoded protein: CASNLRGSGETQYF. The gene calls are TRBV6-5 and TRBJ2-5, with D perhaps TRBD2 (6 bases). Trimming pared 7 bases from V and 5 bases from J, leaving 17 bases between. CDR1 is MNHEY, CDR2 SVGAGI, per germline. The CDR3 extends over 14 amino acids.

The chain employs TRBV2 and TRBJ2-1; 13 positions match TRBD2. Germline lookup yields CDR1 SNHLY and CDR2 FYNNEI. The CDR3 is made up of 16 amino acids. V trimming: 6 bases; J trimming: 4 bases; junction bases outside the gene matches: 6. The CDR3 nucleotides are TGTGCCAGCAGCGACAGGGGACTAGCGGGGTACAATGAGCAGTTCTTC. Its translation is CASSDRGLAGYNEQFF. The full variable domain, its missing parts supplied by reference TRBV2 and TRBJ2-1, is EPEVTQTPSHQVTQMGQEVILRCVPISNHLYFYWYRQILGQKVEFLVSFYNNEISEKSEIFDDQFSVERPDGSNFTLKIRSTKLEDSAMYFCASSDRGLAGYNEQFFGPGTRLTVL.

The CDR3 DNA is TGTGCCAGCAGCTGGACTCAGGGAGGAGCCTACGAGCAGTACTTC. It specifies CASSWTQGGAYEQYF. V usage is TRBV11-2 and J usage is TRBJ2-7, with TRBD2 as a possible D gene (6 bases). The germline CDR1 and CDR2 sequences are SGHAT and FQNNGV. The CDR3 is 15 residues long. With 4 bases removed from V and 2 bases from J, the gap between germline ends came to 15 bases.

The gene calls are TRBV7-9 and TRBJ1-1; D perhaps matches TRBD1 (6 bases). V lost 6 bases and J 0 bases, leaving 14 bases between the germline ends. Germline V lookup: CDR1 SEHNR, CDR2 FQNEAQ (reference sequence). The length of the CDR3 is 15 residues. The CDR3 sequence: CASSEGWGLNTEAFF. The CDR3 DNA follows: TGTGCCAGCAGTGAAGGATGGGGGCTGAACACTGAAGCTTTCTTT.

This chain uses TRBV6-5 with TRBJ1-2; D gene uncertain. CDR1 and CDR2 from the germline V gene are MNHEY and SVGAGI. The CDR3 has 14 amino acids. The V end was cut by 0 bases, the J end by 6 bases, with 11 bases between. The CDR3 sequence is CASSYSRVTDGYTF. The CDR3 DNA reads TGTGCCAGCAGTTACTCAAGGGTAACGGATGGCTACACCTTC.

The rearrangement uses TRBV5-8 and TRBJ2-6, with D perhaps matching TRBD2 (6 bases). Germline CDR1 is SGHTS and CDR2 is YDEGEE. The CDR3 has 15 residues. V was trimmed by 5 bases and J by 2 bases, leaving 11 bases between them. CDR3 sequence (DNA): TGTGCCAGCAGTACCCCGGGGGCTGGGGCCAACGTCCTGACTTTC. It codes for CASSTPGAGANVLTF.

This chain connects TRBV25-1 to TRBJ2-7, with 8 bases fitting TRBD2. The CDR3 loop spans 16 amino acids. Germline CDR1 and CDR2: MGHDK and SYGVNS. J lost 3 bases, V lost 4 bases, and 11 bases had no gene match. CDR3 DNA: TGTGCCAGCAGTGGGCCCCTAGCGGGTAATTACTACGAGCAGTACTTC. Residues: CASSGPLAGNYYEQYF.

Of note for this clone: Other DNA sequences in this sample translate to the same CDR3. This chain links TRBV6-4 with TRBJ2-3; 7 bases line up with TRBD2. The CDR3 totals 15 residues. Trimming removed 2 bases from V and 1 base from J; junction bases left unmatched: 3. From germline, CDR1 is MRHNA and CDR2 SNTAGT. CDR3 bases: TGTGCCAGCAGTGACAAGGCGGGAGGCACAGATACGCAGTATTTT. Translating gives CASSDKAGGTDTQYF.

This chain connects TRBV28 to TRBJ1-2; possible D gene TRBD1, 5 bases. The V end lost 6 bases, the J end lost 4 bases, and 15 bases lay between the germline ends. The germline gives CDR1 MDHEN, CDR2 SYDVKM. The CDR3 spans 14 residues. Here the CDR3 reads CASRPPGRLYGYTF. The CDR3 DNA reads as TGTGCCAGCAGGCCCCCAGGGCGGCTCTATGGCTACACCTTC.

This chain uses TRBV2 with TRBJ1-1; no firm D call. This CDR3 has 13 residues. Germline values: CDR1 SNHLY, CDR2 FYNNEI. V gave up 11 bases and J gave up 2 bases, with 15 bases separating them. CDR3 sequence reads: CAGNSRVNTEAFF. In nucleotides, the CDR3 is TGTGCCGGGAACAGTCGGGTAAACACTGAAGCTTTCTTT.

V gene TRBV29-1 combines with J gene TRBJ2-1; tentative D call: TRBD2 (6 bases). The CDR3 totals 13 residues. V shed 4 bases and J shed 4 bases, with 11 bases lying between them. Germline assignment: CDR1 SQVTM and CDR2 ANQGSEA. The CDR3: CSVASGYYNEQFF. CDR3 nucleotide sequence: TGCAGCGTTGCCAGCGGGTATTACAATGAGCAGTTCTTC.

This chain joins TRBV7-8 and TRBJ2-3, with D maybe TRBD2 (5 bases). CDR3 size: 17 residues. Germline CDR1 SGHVS, CDR2 FQNEAQ. The V gene lost 1 base and the J gene lost 0 bases, with 14 bases spanning the gap. This CDR3 reads CASSLGAFGGSTDTQYF. The CDR3 region has the DNA TGTGCCAGCAGCTTAGGGGCTTTTGGCGGGAGCACAGATACGCAGTATTTT.